The TCR beta chain described here comes from a study of blood T cells in healthy people across ages. Through a sample-barcoded 5' primer and a J-beta primer mix, a second PCR was run for roughly 6 to 12 cycles. TCRdb re-derived calls from the 5' RACE reads in MiXCR, one entry per CDR3 protein. The sample lists about 1.5 million distinct CDR3 sequences, roughly 43% occurring once. The table lists this clonotype with a few counts. The target antigen is unknown. Study conclusions and caveats: The diversity estimates, figures obtained from one million T cells, were considered underestimates.

Every sample had a minimum of 6 million PBMCs isolated. The amount of total RNA extracted per sample was at least 5.5 micrograms. Trimming stripped 1 base from V and 0 bases from J, with 7 bases between. This CDR3 has 14 amino acids. In germline, CDR1 is DFQATT, CDR2 SNEGSKA (reference sequence). The rearrangement links TRBV20-1 to TRBJ1-5; unclear D gene. This receptor was identified in a woman under 30 in good health. Sequenced: blood. The CDR3 sequence is CSARGQTSNQPQHF. The CDR3 nucleotides read TGCAGTGCTAGAGGCCAGACTAGCAATCAGCCCCAGCATTTT.